This TCR beta chain was sequenced during a study of cytomegalovirus exposure and HLA in healthy donors. The CDR3 is 17 amino acids. Germline V CDR1 and CDR2: SGHTA, FQGNSA. With V trimmed by 1 base and J by 3 bases, 7 bases remained unmatched. In the case of this clone: Its antigen is unknown.

Study observations and caveats: Researchers catalogued 150 or so TCR beta chains as cytomegalovirus-associated. In a later analysis, compared with equally common non-associated chains, HLA-associated beta chains were more expanded.

The PCR had 60 Vbeta and 13 Jbeta primers. Produced via immunoSEQ multiplex PCR; TCRdb's table is partial and in-frame only. The listing records around 190,000 clones. Source material: PBMCs. This clonotype originated in a woman aged 25 to 45 in good health and CMV-seropositive. The chain links TRBV7-2 to TRBJ1-4, with 8 nucleotides matching TRBD1. CDR3 sequence reads: CASSLGRRGRANEKLFF. The CDR3 DNA follows: TGTGCCAGCAGCTTAGGTCGCAGGGGGCGCGCTAATGAAAAACTGTTTTTT.